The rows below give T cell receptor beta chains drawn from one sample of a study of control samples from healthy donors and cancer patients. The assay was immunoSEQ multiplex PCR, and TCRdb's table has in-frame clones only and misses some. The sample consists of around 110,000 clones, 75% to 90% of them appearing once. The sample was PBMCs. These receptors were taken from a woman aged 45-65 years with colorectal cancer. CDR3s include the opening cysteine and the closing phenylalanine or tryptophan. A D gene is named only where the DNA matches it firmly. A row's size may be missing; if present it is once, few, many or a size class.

cdr3_aa: CASSVGQGANSPLHF
cdr3_nt: TGTGCCAGCAGCGTAGGGCAGGGGGCGAATTCACCCCTCCACTTT
d_call: TRBD1
v_call: TRBV9
j_call: TRBJ1-6
clone_size: .

cdr3_aa: CASSITENYGYTF
cdr3_nt: TGTGCCAGCAGTATTACGGAAAACTATGGCTACACCTTC
d_call: .
v_call: TRBV28
j_call: TRBJ1-2
clone_size: .

cdr3_aa: CASSSHPGLDGRETQYF
cdr3_nt: TGTGCCAGCAGCTCTCACCCTGGCCTAGACGGACGTGAGACCCAGTACTTC
d_call: .
v_call: TRBV7-3
j_call: TRBJ2-5
clone_size: .

cdr3_aa: CASSLATDTQYF
cdr3_nt: TGCGCCAGCAGCTTGGCGACAGATACGCAGTATTTT
d_call: .
v_call: TRBV5-1
j_call: TRBJ2-3
clone_size: .

cdr3_aa: CASSPYGGPEQFF
cdr3_nt: TGTGCCAGCTCACCTTATGGGGGGCCTGAGCAGTTCTTC
d_call: .
v_call: TRBV18
j_call: TRBJ2-1
clone_size: .

cdr3_aa: CASSLTSMGYTF
cdr3_nt: TGTGCCAGCAGTCTTACCTCGATGGGCTACACCTTC
d_call: .
v_call: TRBV12-3/TRBV12-4
j_call: TRBJ1-2
clone_size: .

cdr3_aa: CASSLAASGPYNEQFF
cdr3_nt: TGTGCCAGCAGCTTAGCGGCTAGCGGCCCCTACAATGAGCAGTTCTTC
d_call: TRBD2
v_call: TRBV7-6
j_call: TRBJ2-1
clone_size: .

cdr3_aa: CASRPSGFDEKLFF
cdr3_nt: TGTGCCAGCAGACCATCGGGGTTCGACGAAAAACTGTTTTTT
d_call: .
v_call: TRBV13
j_call: TRBJ1-4
clone_size: .

cdr3_aa: CASSASPGSEAFF
cdr3_nt: TGTGCCAGCAGCGCGAGTCCCGGGTCTGAAGCTTTCTTT
d_call: .
v_call: TRBV7-3
j_call: TRBJ1-1
clone_size: .

cdr3_aa: CASSRGAGLSTDTQYF
cdr3_nt: TGTGCCAGCAGCCGAGGAGCGGGACTTAGCACAGATACGCAGTATTTT
d_call: TRBD2
v_call: TRBV3-1/TRBV3-2
j_call: TRBJ2-3
clone_size: .

cdr3_aa: CASSTPPRDRRETQYF
cdr3_nt: TGTGCCAGCAGCACCCCTCCCCGGGACAGGCGGGAGACCCAGTACTTC
d_call: TRBD1
v_call: TRBV3-1/TRBV3-2
j_call: TRBJ2-5
clone_size: .

cdr3_aa: CASRPGQGMGTEAFF
cdr3_nt: TGTGCCAGTCGCCCGGGACAGGGGATGGGCACTGAAGCTTTCTTT
d_call: TRBD1
v_call: TRBV19
j_call: TRBJ1-1
clone_size: many

cdr3_aa: CASSFPSGNTIYF
cdr3_nt: TGTGCCAGCAGCTTCCCCTCTGGAAACACCATATATTTT
d_call: .
v_call: TRBV7-9
j_call: TRBJ1-3
clone_size: .

cdr3_aa: CASSYRGLGGANVLTF
cdr3_nt: TGTGCCAGCAGTTATAGGGGATTAGGTGGGGCCAACGTCCTGACTTTC
d_call: .
v_call: TRBV28
j_call: TRBJ2-6
clone_size: .

cdr3_aa: CASSTVVETEAFF
cdr3_nt: TGTGCCAGCAGTACCGTCGTCGAGACTGAAGCTTTCTTT
d_call: .
v_call: TRBV27
j_call: TRBJ1-1
clone_size: .

cdr3_aa: CSVWDRGGYTF
cdr3_nt: TGCAGCGTTTGGGACAGGGGGGGCTACACCTTC
d_call: TRBD1
v_call: TRBV29-1
j_call: TRBJ1-2
clone_size: .

cdr3_aa: CASSAIGTSIGETQYF
cdr3_nt: TGTGCCAGCAGCGCCATAGGGACTAGCATCGGGGAGACCCAGTACTTC
d_call: TRBD2
v_call: TRBV2
j_call: TRBJ2-5
clone_size: .

cdr3_aa: CASSYPGYTF
cdr3_nt: TGTGCCAGCAGTTATCCCGGCTACACCTTC
d_call: .
v_call: TRBV2
j_call: TRBJ1-2
clone_size: .

cdr3_aa: CAIGSGGGSYNEQFF
cdr3_nt: TGTGCCATCGGTAGCGGGGGTGGCTCCTACAATGAGCAGTTCTTC
d_call: TRBD2
v_call: TRBV10-3
j_call: TRBJ2-1
clone_size: .

cdr3_aa: CASSVGVGTGELFF
cdr3_nt: TGTGCCAGCAGCGTAGGCGTGGGGACCGGGGAGCTGTTTTTT
d_call: .
v_call: TRBV9
j_call: TRBJ2-2
clone_size: .

cdr3_aa: CASSGTGFNEQFF
cdr3_nt: TGTGCCAGCAGTGGGACAGGGTTCAATGAGCAGTTCTTC
d_call: TRBD1
v_call: TRBV2
j_call: TRBJ2-1
clone_size: few

cdr3_aa: CASSPGADYNEQFF
cdr3_nt: TGCGCCAGCAGCCCAGGCGCAGACTACAATGAGCAGTTCTTC
d_call: .
v_call: TRBV5-1
j_call: TRBJ2-1
clone_size: .